These 17 T cell receptor beta chains share one sample of origin, sequenced in a study of a mutant IDH1 vaccine in newly diagnosed glioma. Here immunoSEQ multiplex PCR was the method, and the copy in TCRdb shows in-frame clones only, minus some. The sample shows fewer than 35,000 clones, 84% of them seen only once. As for time point: week 47, end of study. Every single dose of the vaccine, 300 ug of mutant IDH1 20-mer peptide, came with topical imiquimod. Antigens for these TCRs are unknown. This specimen was PBMCs, taken from a glioma patient whose treatment included an IDH1 peptide vaccine. These receptors came from a man younger than 40 with glioma.

The chain combines TRBV5-1 with TRBJ2-1; TRBD2 is a possible D gene (6 bases). The CDR3 runs to 14 residues. The germline V and J ends were trimmed by 2 bases and 7 bases, with 13 bases remaining between them. Germline V gene lookup returns CDR1 SGHRS and CDR2 YFSETQ. The CDR3 loop is CASSLSGRVNEQFF. The DNA for the CDR3 is TGCGCCAGCAGCTTATCCGGGAGAGTAAATGAGCAGTTCTTC.

The chain combines TRBV27 with TRBJ1-1; D perhaps matches TRBD1 (6 bases). The V end lost 0 bases, the J end lost 0 bases, and 11 bases lay between the germline ends. Germline V gene lookup returns CDR1 MNHEY and CDR2 SMNVEV (reference sequence). CDR3 length: 16 residues. The CDR3 loop is CASSLSGGTMNTEAFF. DNA of the CDR3: TGTGCCAGCAGTTTATCGGGGGGCACAATGAACACTGAAGCTTTCTTT.

The V call is TRBV19, the J call TRBJ2-7; no clear D. The ends were cut back, 4 bases at V and 1 base at J, with 5 bases in the middle. CDR1 LNHDA and CDR2 SQIVND come from the germline V gene (reference sequence). This CDR3 contains 12 residues. CDR3 in DNA: TGTGCCAGTAGTACTGCTTCCTACGAGCAGTACTTC. This encodes CASSTASYEQYF.

This clone came up a few times. The chain has TRBV28 and TRBJ1-3; D is perhaps TRBD1 (6 bases). The length of the CDR3 is 15 residues. Per germline, CDR1 MDHEN and CDR2 SYDVKM. Trimming removed 3 bases at V and 9 bases at J, with 18 bases between. CDR3 loop: CASSFWGATGGTIYF. The CDR3 bases are TGTGCCAGCAGTTTCTGGGGGGCCACCGGTGGCACCATATATTTT.

This chain connects TRBV11-2 to TRBJ2-7, with D unclear. Per germline, CDR1 SGHAT and CDR2 FQNNGV. The V end was cut by 6 bases, the J end by 3 bases, with 6 bases between. The CDR3 is 11 residues long. For the CDR3, the DNA is TGTGCCAGCAGACACGGCTACGAGCAGTACTTC. Its protein is CASRHGYEQYF.

This clone was observed a few times. CDR3 amino acids: CAISEGPGQGYEQYF. CDR3 bases: TGTGCCATCAGTGAGGGGCCGGGACAGGGGTACGAGCAGTACTTC. The chain couples TRBV10-3 to TRBJ2-7, with 10 bases that match TRBD1. V shed 2 bases, J shed 4 bases, and the junction held 5 bases outside the gene matches. CDR1 is ENHRY, CDR2 SYGVKD, per germline. This CDR3 spans 15 amino acids.

V is TRBV5-1 and J is TRBJ2-7; a weak D match, TRBD1 (6 bases). This CDR3 region has 14 residues. Trimming took 5 bases from V and 5 from J, leaving 17 bases between them. Germline CDR1 and CDR2: SGHRS and YFSETQ. The CDR3 protein is CASRLQGSLDEQYF. In DNA form, the CDR3 reads TGCGCCAGCAGATTACAGGGTTCGTTGGACGAGCAGTACTTC.

The chain is built from TRBV5-1 and TRBJ2-7, with D maybe TRBD1 (6 bases). V lost 0 bases and J lost 5, with 21 bases in between. Germline CDR1 reads SGHRS; CDR2 reads YFSETQ. The CDR3 is 17 amino acids. This CDR3 reads CASSLDSLGRGSDEQYF. In DNA, the CDR3 is TGCGCCAGCAGCTTGGATAGTTTAGGCAGGGGCTCGGACGAGCAGTACTTC.

The J gene is TRBJ1-4, the V gene TRBV6-1, with TRBD1 matching 7 bases. The V gene end was trimmed by 3 bases and the J gene end by 5 bases; junction bases not matched to a gene: 9. CDR1 and CDR2 (germline): MNHNS, SASEGT. The CDR3 is 16 amino acids. The CDR3 bases are TGTGCCAGCAGTGAGTACACCGGGACAGAAAATGAAAAACTGTTTTTT. Translated: CASSEYTGTENEKLFF.

The chain is built from TRBV10-3 and TRBJ1-1; 9 bases agree with TRBD1. The trim removed 6 bases at V and 5 bases at J, leaving 16 bases unmatched. The CDR3 is made up of 17 amino acids. The germline V gene encodes CDR1 ENHRY and CDR2 SYGVKD. The CDR3 loop is CAIRESTNRGRGTEAFF. The CDR3 coding sequence is TGTGCCATCAGGGAAAGCACGAACAGGGGGCGAGGGACTGAAGCTTTCTTT.

The chain carries TRBV18 and TRBJ1-4, with D perhaps TRBD1 (5 bases). This CDR3 has 17 residues. The germline V and J ends were trimmed by 2 bases and 3 bases, with 16 bases remaining between them. The germline V gene encodes CDR1 KGHSH and CDR2 LQKENI. The CDR3 DNA sequence: TGTGCCAGCTCACCAATCGGGGGTAGTGATCCTAATGAAAAACTGTTTTTT. The encoded protein is CASSPIGGSDPNEKLFF.

This chain connects TRBV28 to TRBJ1-2; D not resolved. The CDR3 has 11 amino acids. CDR1 is MDHEN and CDR2 is SYDVKM in the germline V gene. V lost 4 bases to trimming and J lost 5 bases, with 5 bases between them. CDR3 bases: TGTGCCAGCAGTTCTTATTATGGCTACACCTTC. Protein: CASSSYYGYTF.

The gene calls are TRBV6-1 and TRBJ1-4; D is undetermined. Trimming removed 7 bases at V and 2 bases at J, with 8 bases between. Per the germline V gene, CDR1 is MNHNS and CDR2 is SASEGT. The CDR3 is 13 residues long. DNA for the CDR3: TGTGCCAGCATGGTTGGCACTAATGAAAAACTGTTTTTT. Translation: CASMVGTNEKLFF.

This clone has just one count. The chain recombines TRBV5-5 with TRBJ1-4; D call uncertain. The CDR3 has 16 amino acids. Trimming removed 4 bases at V and 8 bases at J, with 21 bases between. Germline V CDR1 and CDR2: SGHKS, YYEKEE (reference sequence). CDR3 DNA sequence: TGTGCCAGCAGCCCCCAGTATCTGCAGTGGGGAGAAAAACTGTTTTTT. It encodes CASSPQYLQWGEKLFF.

V gene TRBV6-1 combines with J gene TRBJ1-3, with 9 bases fitting TRBD1. Trimming at V came to 1 base and at J to 3 bases, leaving 1 base not matched to a gene. CDR1 is MNHNS, CDR2 SASEGT, per germline. CDR3 length equals 15 residues. The CDR3 sequence is CASSEDRGLGNTIYF. CDR3 sequence (DNA): TGTGCCAGCAGTGAAGACAGGGGGCTTGGAAACACCATATATTTT.

This chain links TRBV4-1 with TRBJ2-2, with D tentatively TRBD1 (5 bases). The germline V gene encodes CDR1 MGHRA and CDR2 YSYEKL. The CDR3 is 15 amino acids. V dropped 1 base and J dropped 1 base, with 7 bases sitting between them. The DNA of the CDR3 is TGCGCCAGCAGCCAAGGGCAGGGGAACACCGGGGAGCTGTTTTTT. This sequence encodes CASSQGQGNTGELFF.

This sequence joins TRBV6-9 and TRBJ2-7; D unresolved. V shed 7 bases and J shed 3 bases, with 7 bases lying between them. Germline values: CDR1 MNHGY, CDR2 SVAAGI. The CDR3 spans 11 residues. The CDR3 spells CASTLHYEQYF. CDR3 DNA: TGTGCCAGCACCCTACACTACGAGCAGTACTTC.